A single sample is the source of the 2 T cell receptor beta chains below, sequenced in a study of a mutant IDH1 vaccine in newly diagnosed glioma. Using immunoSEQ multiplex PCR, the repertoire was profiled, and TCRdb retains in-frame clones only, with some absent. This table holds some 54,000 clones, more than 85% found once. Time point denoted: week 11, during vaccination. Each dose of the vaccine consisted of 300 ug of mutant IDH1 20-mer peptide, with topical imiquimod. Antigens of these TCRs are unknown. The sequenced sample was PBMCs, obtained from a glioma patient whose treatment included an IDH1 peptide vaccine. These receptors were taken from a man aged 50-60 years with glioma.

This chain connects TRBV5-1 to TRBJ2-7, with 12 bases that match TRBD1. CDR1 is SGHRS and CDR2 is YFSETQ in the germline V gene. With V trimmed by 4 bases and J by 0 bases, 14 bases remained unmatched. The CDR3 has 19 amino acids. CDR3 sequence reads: CASSGPGQGAYQSSYEQYF. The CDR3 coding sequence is TGCGCCAGCAGCGGGCCGGGACAGGGGGCCTACCAGAGCTCCTACGAGCAGTACTTC.

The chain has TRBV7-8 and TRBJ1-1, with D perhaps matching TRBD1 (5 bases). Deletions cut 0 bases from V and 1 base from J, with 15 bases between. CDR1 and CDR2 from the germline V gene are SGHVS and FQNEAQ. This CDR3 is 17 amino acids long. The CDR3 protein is CASSLAQGWLENTEAFF. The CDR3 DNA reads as TGTGCCAGCAGCTTAGCGCAGGGTTGGTTAGAGAACACTGAAGCTTTCTTT. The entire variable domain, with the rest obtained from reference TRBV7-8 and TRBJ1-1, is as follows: GAGVSQSPRYKVAKRGQDVALRCDPISGHVSLFWYQQALGQGPEFLTYFQNEAQLDKSGLPSDRFFAERPEGSVSTLKIQRTQQEDSAVYLCASSLAQGWLENTEAFFGQGTRLTVV.